The 14 T cell receptor beta chains in this list originate from one sample, sequenced in a study of cytomegalovirus exposure and HLA in healthy donors. Vbeta (60) and Jbeta (13) primers were used in the PCR. The data were produced by immunoSEQ multiplex PCR, yet TCRdb's version contains in-frame clones alone and is incomplete. Found here are 220,000 or so clones, more than 65% of them singletons; the top ten hold less than 2%. The sample comprised PBMCs. These receptors all come from a woman aged 25 to 39 in good health and CMV-seronegative.

This clone was detected once. V gene TRBV7-8 combines with J gene TRBJ2-5, with D possibly being TRBD2 (7 bases). The CDR3 extends over 15 amino acids. Germline V gene lookup returns CDR1 SGHVS and CDR2 FQNEAQ. Trimming pared 3 bases from V and 5 bases from J, leaving 16 bases between. CDR3 coding DNA: TGTGCCAGCAGCTTCCCATCGGGGGGCAGGGAGACCCAGTACTTC. It translates to CASSFPSGGRETQYF.

V and J are TRBV2 and TRBJ1-1; D unresolved. Per the germline V gene, CDR1 is SNHLY and CDR2 is FYNNEI. CDR3 length: 13 amino acids. V dropped 8 bases and J dropped 4 bases, with 14 bases sitting between them. The CDR3 spells CASANPLSTEAFF. The CDR3 nucleotides are TGTGCCAGCGCCAACCCTTTGAGCACTGAAGCTTTCTTT.

The gene calls are TRBV5-1 and TRBJ1-2; 7 bases map to TRBD1. Per germline, CDR1 SGHRS and CDR2 YFSETQ. Trimming cost V 4 bases and J 0 bases; bases outside gene matches: 6. The CDR3 consists of 15 residues. The CDR3 DNA is TGCGCCAGCAGCGTAGGGGACAGAGCTAACTATGGCTACACCTTC. It is translated as CASSVGDRANYGYTF. Together with reference TRBV5-1 and TRBJ1-2, the CDR3 gives the full variable domain: KAGVTQTPRYLIKTRGQQVTLSCSPISGHRSVSWYQQTPGQGLQFLFEYFSETQRNKGNFPGRFSGRQFSNSRSEMNVSTLELGDSALYLCASSVGDRANYGYTFGSGTRLTVV.

The chain recombines TRBV2 with TRBJ2-2; 7 bases map to TRBD2. Germline V gene sequence: CDR1 SNHLY, CDR2 FYNNEI. This CDR3 contains 18 residues. With 5 bases clipped from V and 2 bases from J, the junction kept 14 bases outside the gene matches. The CDR3 coding sequence is TGTGCCAGCAGTATCAGCGGGGCAGCCTATTTTAACACCGGGGAGCTGTTTTTT. Translated: CASSISGAAYFNTGELFF. The entire variable domain, with the rest obtained from reference TRBV2 and TRBJ2-2, is as follows: EPEVTQTPSHQVTQMGQEVILRCVPISNHLYFYWYRQILGQKVEFLVSFYNNEISEKSEIFDDQFSVERPDGSNFTLKIRSTKLEDSAMYFCASSISGAAYFNTGELFFGEGSRLTVL.

This chain connects TRBV7-6 to TRBJ2-1, with D perhaps matching TRBD1 (5 bases). Germline loops: CDR1 SGHVS, CDR2 FNYEAQ. The CDR3 has 15 amino acids. Trimming removed 5 bases at V and 0 bases at J, with 11 bases between. Here the CDR3 DNA reads TGTGCCAGCAGCCAGGACATGAGCTCCTACAATGAGCAGTTCTTC. This translates into CASSQDMSSYNEQFF.

This chain uses TRBV30 with TRBJ2-1; D call uncertain. CDR3 length: 13 amino acids. The germline CDR1 and CDR2 sequences are GTSNPN and SVGIG (reference sequence). V was pared by 0 bases and J by 8 bases, with 11 bases between. The CDR3 is CAWSVRRVDEQFF. The DNA of the CDR3 is TGTGCCTGGAGTGTACGGAGAGTCGATGAGCAGTTCTTC.

The chain employs TRBV6-6 and TRBJ2-1; 9 bases are shared with TRBD2. J was trimmed by 7 bases and V by 2 bases; bases with no gene match: 6. Per germline, CDR1 MNHNY and CDR2 SVGAGI (reference sequence). This CDR3 comprises 15 residues. The CDR3 loop reads CASSYRAGGGNEQFF. The DNA for the CDR3 is TGTGCCAGCAGTTACAGGGCGGGGGGGGGTAATGAGCAGTTCTTC.

This clone turned up a few times. The chain recombines TRBV7-3 with TRBJ2-1; no firm D call. CDR3 size: 15 residues. The V gene lost 2 bases and the J gene lost 2 bases, with 10 bases spanning the gap. The germline gives CDR1 SGHTA, CDR2 FQGTGA. The CDR3 region is CASSLREAPYNEQFF. The CDR3 nucleotides read TGTGCCAGCAGCTTACGAGAAGCGCCCTACAATGAGCAGTTCTTC. Looking up the rest from reference TRBV7-3 and TRBJ2-1 gives the full variable domain: GAGVSQTPSNKVTEKGKYVELRCDPISGHTALYWYRQSLGQGPEFLIYFQGTGAADDSGLPNDRFFAVRPEGSVSTLKIQRTERGDSAVYLCASSLREAPYNEQFFGPGTRLTVL.

The V and J genes are TRBV19 and TRBJ2-1; D is undetermined. The CDR3 length is 13 residues. V was trimmed by 1 base and J by 8 bases, leaving 9 bases between them. Per the germline V gene, CDR1 is LNHDA and CDR2 is SQIVND (reference sequence). CDR3 bases: TGTGCCAGTAGTATAGTGGCAGGCGATGAGCAGTTCTTC. It codes for CASSIVAGDEQFF.

This clone was picked up a small number of times. In DNA, the CDR3 is TGTGCCAGCAGCTCCCCCAGGGACACCGGGGAGCTGTTTTTT. Amino acid sequence: CASSSPRDTGELFF. V gene TRBV7-6 combines with J gene TRBJ2-2; the D gene is possibly TRBD1 (5 bases). V was cut by 4 bases and J by 3 bases, with 9 bases left in between. The V gene's germline CDR1 is SGHVS and CDR2 FNYEAQ. The CDR3 totals 14 residues.

J is TRBJ1-1 and V is TRBV18, with 8 positions matching TRBD1. V shed 6 bases and J 5 bases; nucleotides not matched to a gene: 8. Germline V gives CDR1 KGHSH, CDR2 LQKENI. The CDR3 is 14 amino acids. Written as DNA, the CDR3 is TGTGCCAGCTCCTCGGGCAGGGGGCTGACTGAAGCTTTCTTT. It is translated as CASSSGRGLTEAFF.

The table lists this clone with a few counts. The chain employs TRBV7-8 and TRBJ1-2, with D uncertain. Trimming left V 3 bases short and J 8 bases short, with 16 bases between. The CDR3 loop spans 14 amino acids. CDR1 is SGHVS, CDR2 FQNEAQ, per germline. Here the CDR3 reads CASSFLVSTGGYTF. The CDR3 bases are TGTGCCAGCAGCTTTCTGGTTTCGACGGGGGGCTACACCTTC.

The gene calls are TRBV7-9 and TRBJ2-7; 7 bases are shared with TRBD2. The V gene's germline CDR1 is SEHNR and CDR2 FQNEAQ (reference sequence). The CDR3 length is 14 residues. Unmatched junction bases numbered 7, after V lost 2 bases and J lost 6 bases. The CDR3 loop is CASSLTLGGGEQYF. The DNA of the CDR3 is TGTGCCAGCAGCTTAACCTTGGGGGGGGGCGAGCAGTACTTC. The full variable domain, completed using reference TRBV7-9 and TRBJ2-7, is DTGVSQNPRHKITKRGQNVTFRCDPISEHNRLYWYRQTLGQGPEFLTYFQNEAQLEKSRLLSDRFSAERPKGSFSTLEIQRTEQGDSAMYLCASSLTLGGGEQYFGPGTRLTVT.

V and J are TRBV2 and TRBJ1-4, with D perhaps matching TRBD1 (5 bases). The CDR3 spans 15 residues. Trimming cost V 2 bases and J 6 bases, with 13 bases left between them. CDR1 SNHLY and CDR2 FYNNEI come from the germline V gene. CDR3 loop: CASSEITGQDEKLFF. The CDR3 DNA reads TGTGCCAGCAGTGAAATAACAGGCCAGGATGAAAAACTGTTTTTT. The complete variable domain, with remaining parts taken from reference TRBV2 and TRBJ1-4, reads EPEVTQTPSHQVTQMGQEVILRCVPISNHLYFYWYRQILGQKVEFLVSFYNNEISEKSEIFDDQFSVERPDGSNFTLKIRSTKLEDSAMYFCASSEITGQDEKLFFGSGTQLSVL.